These 28 T cell receptor beta chains were sequenced from one sample in a study of response to subunit inactivated influenza vaccine. MiXCR was run by TCRdb on the RT-PCR reads, yielding one entry per CDR3 protein. The sample lists about 540,000 distinct CDR3 sequences; under 30% were seen once. The sample was also linked to a second study, of T cells expressing NK-cell markers. That work adds: 5'RACE template switching built TCR beta cDNA with unique molecular identifiers.

The material was CD4+ T cells sorted from PBMCs, obtained approximately 12 days after vaccination. Source of these receptors: a man between 45 and 60 years old who received an inactivated influenza vaccine.

In its sample, this clonotype was seen a few times. The chain couples TRBV5-1 to TRBJ2-1, with D tentatively TRBD1 (6 bases). The CDR3 covers 14 residues. Trimming left V 7 bases short and J 0 bases short, with 11 bases between. Germline V gives CDR1 SGHRS, CDR2 YFSETQ. The CDR3 reads CASAADSSYNEQFF. CDR3 nucleotide sequence: TGCGCCAGCGCGGCGGACAGCTCCTACAATGAGCAGTTCTTC.

This clonotype was seen ten or more times. The chain joins TRBV29-1 to TRBJ1-1; 8 bases line up with TRBD1. From germline, CDR1 is SQVTM and CDR2 ANQGSEA. V lost 5 bases to trimming and J lost 5 bases; unmatched junction nucleotides: 7. The CDR3 runs 13 residues. This CDR3 reads CSVRTGGVTEAFF. CDR3 nucleotide sequence: TGCAGCGTTAGAACAGGGGGTGTGACTGAAGCTTTCTTT.

The chain couples TRBV6-2 or TRBV6-3 to TRBJ2-7; 9 nucleotides line up with TRBD1. V lost 4 bases, J lost 5 bases, and 9 bases stayed unmatched. Germline CDR1 reads MNHEY; CDR2 reads SVGEGT. CDR3 size: 15 residues. CDR3 sequence (DNA): TGTGCCAGCAGTTTACCGGGACAGGGCTTCCACGAGCAGTACTTC. Protein sequence: CASSLPGQGFHEQYF.

This clonotype was seen only a few times. The chain carries TRBV28 and TRBJ1-1; D remains unclear. The CDR3 is made up of 13 amino acids. In germline, CDR1 is MDHEN, CDR2 SYDVKM. The V end was cut by 8 bases, the J end by 5 bases, with 15 bases between. CDR3 bases: TGTGCCAGCCGGAATTGGGCGACAACTGAAGCTTTCTTT. Amino acids: CASRNWATTEAFF.

This clonotype appeared a few times. The CDR3 bases are TGCAGCTCCGGGGGTCGGGAGCTCGCTTACTACGAGCAGTACTTC. Encoded protein: CSSGGRELAYYEQYF. This chain connects TRBV29-1 to TRBJ2-7, with TRBD2 as a possible D gene (6 bases). V was shortened by 8 bases and J by 3 bases, with 23 bases between the two germline ends. This CDR3 region has 15 residues. Germline CDR1 reads SQVTM; CDR2 reads ANQGSEA.

Only a few counts were recorded for this clonotype. CDR3: CASSWGRGANEQFF. The CDR3 coding sequence is TGTGCCAGCAGTTGGGGTCGAGGGGCGAATGAGCAGTTCTTC. The chain uses TRBV12-3 or TRBV12-4 and TRBJ2-1; D might be TRBD1 or TRBD2, each matching 5 bases. The V end was cut by 4 bases, the J end by 7 bases, with 14 bases between. The CDR3 length is 14 residues.

The chain has TRBV28 and TRBJ2-7, with TRBD1 matching over 7 bases. Germline V gene data show CDR1 as MDHEN and CDR2 as SYDVKM. The CDR3 is 13 residues long. The V and J ends lost 7 bases and 4 bases, in that order; junction bases with no gene match: 7. CDR3 loop: CASTGGYLYEQYF. CDR3 coding DNA: TGTGCCAGCACAGGGGGATATCTGTACGAGCAGTACTTC.

This clonotype was counted ten times or more. The chain employs TRBV3-1 and TRBJ1-2; maybe TRBD1 (6 bases). This CDR3 region has 15 residues. V was cut by 0 bases and J by 4 bases, with 12 bases left in between. The germline V gene has CDR1 LGHDT and CDR2 YNNKEL (reference sequence). The CDR3, as DNA: TGTGCCAGCAGCCAAGATACCGCAGGGGTCTATGGCTACACCTTC. Translating it yields CASSQDTAGVYGYTF.

This chain joins TRBV9 and TRBJ1-4, with D unresolved. Trimming removed 3 bases at V and 7 bases at J, with 7 bases between. The CDR3 has 12 amino acids. CDR1 is SGDLS and CDR2 is YYNGEE in the germline V gene. CDR3 nucleotides: TGTGCCAGCAGCGCGGCGGGTGAAAAACTGTTTTTT. Translated: CASSAAGEKLFF.

The chain employs TRBV12-3 or TRBV12-4 and TRBJ1-3; D unclear. The V end was cut by 2 bases, the J end by 0 bases, with 5 bases between. The CDR3 has 14 amino acids. The CDR3 sequence is CASSLQDSGNTIYF. CDR3 nucleotide sequence: TGTGCCAGCAGTTTACAGGACTCTGGAAACACCATATATTTT.

This clonotype was observed a handful of times. The junction departs from the called germline gene at one end, perhaps through a read error. V and J are TRBV29-1 and TRBJ2-1, with 11 bases aligning to TRBD2. This CDR3 region has 13 residues. In germline, CDR1 is SQVTM, CDR2 ANQGSEA. The CDR3 loop is CRVGTSGNNEQFF. Written as DNA, the CDR3 is TGCAGAGTTGGGACTAGCGGTAACAATGAGCAGTTCTTC.

The CDR3 bases are TGTGCCAGCAGCCAGGGACTCTCCACAGATACGCAGTATTTT. This translates into CASSQGLSTDTQYF. The chain has TRBV7-2 and TRBJ2-3; weak D call: TRBD2 (6 bases). The CDR3 length is 14 residues. CDR1 and CDR2 (germline): SGHTA, FQGNSA. Between the trimmed V and J ends, which lost 5 bases and 2 bases, there was a span of 11 bases.

Only a few counts were recorded for this clonotype. The rearrangement uses TRBV6-1 and TRBJ1-1; D is undetermined. Trimming took off 6 bases at V and 7 bases at J, with 18 bases between the two ends. The germline gives CDR1 MNHNS, CDR2 SASEGT. This CDR3 region has 14 residues. DNA of the CDR3: TGTGCCAGCAGGAGGACCCCTGTGGATCTTGAAGCTTTCTTT. This codes for CASRRTPVDLEAFF.

The genes are TRBV7-6 and TRBJ2-5; D is uncertain. The CDR3 has 15 residues. V shed 4 bases and J shed 5 bases, with 17 bases lying between them. Germline V lookup: CDR1 SGHVS, CDR2 FNYEAQ. CDR3 sequence: CASSSDPGPGETQYF. For the CDR3, the DNA is TGTGCCAGCAGCTCGGACCCGGGCCCCGGGGAGACCCAGTACTTC. The full variable domain, rest sourced from reference TRBV7-6 and TRBJ2-5, is GAGVSQSPRYKVTKRGQDVALRCDPISGHVSLYWYRQALGQGPEFLTYFNYEAQQDKSGLPNDRFSAERPEGSISTLTIQRTEQRDSAMYRCASSSDPGPGETQYFGPGTRLLVL.

This sequence joins TRBV4-3 and TRBJ2-1; D might be TRBD1 (6 bases). V was trimmed by 4 bases and J by 3 bases, leaving 19 bases between them. CDR1 and CDR2 from the germline V gene are LGHNA and YSLEER. The CDR3 has 17 amino acids. The chain's CDR3 is CASSPFTPGTNYNEQFF. CDR3 sequence (DNA): TGCGCCAGCAGCCCCTTCACCCCCGGGACAAACTACAATGAGCAGTTCTTC.

V gene TRBV7-9 combines with J gene TRBJ2-1; perhaps TRBD1 as D (5 bases). This CDR3 contains 14 residues. Trimming stripped 5 bases from V and 3 bases from J, with 11 bases between. Germline-derived CDR1 and CDR2 are SEHNR and FQNEAQ (reference sequence). CDR3 in amino acids: CASSEQDFYNEQFF. CDR3 coding DNA: TGTGCCAGCAGCGAACAGGATTTCTACAATGAGCAGTTCTTC.

This chain links TRBV3-1 with TRBJ2-7; D gene unclear. With 5 bases removed from V and 5 bases from J, the gap between germline ends came to 7 bases. The CDR3 sequence is 11 residues long. CDR1 and CDR2 from the germline V gene are LGHDT and YNNKEL (reference sequence). The CDR3 loop reads CASSTYHEQYF. The CDR3 nucleotides read TGTGCCAGCAGCACTTACCACGAGCAGTACTTC.

This clonotype has a handful of counts. This sequence joins TRBV4-1 and TRBJ1-1, with no clear D. The CDR3 extends over 15 amino acids. Germline V gene data show CDR1 as MGHRA and CDR2 as YSYEKL. V was clipped by 2 bases and J by 0 bases, with 10 bases between them. CDR3 sequence: CASSQFEILNTEAFF. The CDR3 nucleotides are TGCGCCAGCAGCCAATTCGAGATCCTGAACACTGAAGCTTTCTTT.

The V call is TRBV12-3 or TRBV12-4, the J call TRBJ2-2, with D unresolved. CDR3 length equals 12 residues. V lost 5 bases and J 6 bases, leaving 7 bases between the germline ends. CDR3 DNA: TGTGCCAGCAGTCCTAACTCCGGGGAGCTGTTTTTT. Translated, it gives CASSPNSGELFF.

This chain connects TRBV12-3 or TRBV12-4 to TRBJ2-7; D not resolved. The CDR3 has 11 residues. Trimming stripped 5 bases from V and 5 bases from J, with 7 bases between. DNA of the CDR3: TGTGCCAGCAGTCCTACTGACGAGCAGTACTTC. Translated: CASSPTDEQYF.

Here the CDR3 reads CASSLDTPGTDTQYF. CDR3 nucleotides: TGCGCCAGCAGCTTGGACACCCCGGGCACAGATACGCAGTATTTT. V gene TRBV5-1 combines with J gene TRBJ2-3; D gene ambiguous. V lost 0 bases and J lost 1, with 9 bases in between. In germline, CDR1 is SGHRS, CDR2 YFSETQ. This CDR3 is 15 amino acids long. Drawing the rest from reference TRBV5-1 and TRBJ2-3, the complete variable domain is KAGVTQTPRYLIKTRGQQVTLSCSPISGHRSVSWYQQTPGQGLQFLFEYFSETQRNKGNFPGRFSGRQFSNSRSEMNVSTLELGDSALYLCASSLDTPGTDTQYFGPGTRLTVL.

The chain employs TRBV7-9 and TRBJ1-1; TRBD1 matches 11 bases. V dropped 4 bases and J dropped 11; count of bases not matched to a gene: 12. CDR3 length: 15 amino acids. CDR1 SEHNR and CDR2 FQNEAQ come from the germline V gene (reference sequence). Here the CDR3 DNA reads TGTGCCAGCAGCTCGTCGGATGGACAGGGGGCGGGGGCTTTCTTT. This gives the protein CASSSSDGQGAGAFF.

There are a few counts of this clonotype. The rearrangement uses TRBV7-9 and TRBJ2-1, with 9 bases lining up with TRBD1. J gave up 8 bases and V 1 base, and 3 bases lay outside the gene matches. The CDR3 contains 14 residues. CDR1 and CDR2 (germline): SEHNR, FQNEAQ (reference sequence). The CDR3 here is CASSLVGQGHEQFF. The CDR3 bases are TGTGCCAGCAGCTTAGTCGGACAGGGGCATGAGCAGTTCTTC.

Written as DNA, the CDR3 is TGTGCCAGCAGTCCGGGACAGGGTATTGGTGAGCAGTTCTTC. It encodes CASSPGQGIGEQFF. The chain combines TRBV6-1 with TRBJ2-1; 9 nucleotides agree with TRBD1. Germline CDR1 and CDR2: MNHNS and SASEGT. J was trimmed by 9 bases and V by 5 bases; bases with no gene match: 8. The CDR3 contains 14 residues.

This clonotype was recorded many times. This sequence joins TRBV20-1 and TRBJ2-5; TRBD2 aligns across 8 bases. The length of the CDR3 is 13 residues. Trimming at V came to 6 bases and at J to 3 bases, leaving 6 bases not matched to a gene. Germline CDR1 DFQATT, CDR2 SNEGSKA (reference sequence). The CDR3 region has the DNA TGCAGTGCCGGACGGACTAGCAAAGAGACCCAGTACTTC. The encoded protein is CSAGRTSKETQYF.

On this clonotype itself: The junction departs from the called germline gene at one end, perhaps through a read error. The chain's CDR3 is CASSLGSGAYKQYF. The CDR3 DNA sequence: TGCGCCAGCAGCTTAGGTTCAGGAGCCTACAAGCAGTACTTC. This chain links TRBV5-1 with TRBJ2-7; D unresolved. Per the germline V gene, CDR1 is SGHRS and CDR2 is YFSETQ. The CDR3 extends over 14 amino acids. Using reference TRBV5-1 and TRBJ2-7 for the parts outside the CDR3, the full variable domain is KAGVTQTPRYLIKTRGQQVTLSCSPISGHRSVSWYQQTPGQGLQFLFEYFSETQRNKGNFPGRFSGRQFSNSRSEMNVSTLELGDSALYLCASSLGSGAYKQYFGPGTRLTVT.

This clonotype was observed a few times. The V and J genes are TRBV4-1 and TRBJ2-4; D gene unclear. CDR1 and CDR2 from the germline V gene are MGHRA and YSYEKL. This CDR3 comprises 16 residues. V dropped 4 bases and J dropped 2 bases, with 15 bases sitting between them. The CDR3 bases are TGCGCCAGCAGCCTCGGTCCGCCGCGGACCAAAAACATTCAGTACTTC. This encodes CASSLGPPRTKNIQYF.

This chain links TRBV5-6 with TRBJ1-6; a possible D gene is TRBD1 (6 bases). This CDR3 has 15 amino acids. V was cut by 1 base and J by 10 bases, with 15 bases left in between. Per the germline V gene, CDR1 is SGHDT and CDR2 is YYEEEE. The CDR3 DNA sequence: TGTGCCAGCAGCTTGCGGTCCGCAGGGGTCTCACCCCTCCACTTT. Amino acids: CASSLRSAGVSPLHF.